This is a list of T cell receptor beta chains from one sample in a study of human CD8 memory T cell subsets. From its re-call of the 5' RACE reads, TCRdb lists each CDR3 protein once, without DNA. In total, the table holds roughly 10,000 distinct CDR3 sequences. The sample taken for sequencing was CD8+ T cells from PBMCs. These receptors all come from a human donor in good health. CDR3s include the opening cysteine and the closing phenylalanine or tryptophan. Size is stated for part of the rows, as once, few or many counts, or as a class when the clone is expanded.

clone size: NA
J gene: TRBJ2-7
V gene: TRBV28
CDR3 protein: CASSFGVVGLNYEQYF

clone size: medium-sized
J gene: TRBJ1-2
V gene: TRBV30
CDR3 protein: CAWGRTRDYGYTF

clone size: NA
J gene: TRBJ1-1
V gene: TRBV28
CDR3 protein: CASSSIRASGTDGTEAFF

clone size: NA
J gene: TRBJ2-5
V gene: TRBV12-3/TRBV12-4
CDR3 protein: CATPLGPGETQYF

clone size: medium-sized
J gene: TRBJ2-2
V gene: TRBV7-6
CDR3 protein: CASSSGDRGTGELFF

clone size: NA
J gene: TRBJ1-4
V gene: TRBV29-1
CDR3 protein: CSVELGQGVRTNEKLFF

clone size: NA
J gene: TRBJ2-7
V gene: TRBV2
CDR3 protein: CASDRDVTYEQYF

clone size: NA
J gene: TRBJ2-2
V gene: TRBV7-6
CDR3 protein: CASSISSTGELFF

clone size: NA
J gene: TRBJ2-3
V gene: TRBV6-5
CDR3 protein: CASMRLAGGLGDTQYF

clone size: NA
J gene: TRBJ1-2
V gene: TRBV12-2
CDR3 protein: CASRLPGQETNYGYTF